The clone carrying this T cell receptor beta chain was seen a handful of times. The antigen is not known. The source of the sample is a study of cytomegalovirus exposure and HLA in healthy donors. Findings and limits, study-wide: Segments of the TCR beta V type were, in most cases, productive about 90% or about 30% of the time in an earlier analysis. DRB1 had the most TCR associations and HLA-C the fewest, a later analysis found, with rates varying by HLA locus.

After removal of 6 bases from V and 2 bases from J, the junction contained 7 bases not matched to a gene. From germline, CDR1 is MRHNA and CDR2 SNTAGT. The CDR3 totals 15 residues. A multiplex PCR was run with 60 Vbeta primers and 13 Jbeta primers. TCRdb's table, derived via immunoSEQ multiplex PCR, lists solely in-frame clones and lacks some. Of 100,000 to 150,000 clones in the sample, roughly 78% were seen once. The source material was PBMCs. The rearrangement links TRBV6-4 to TRBJ2-1, with 7 bases identical to TRBD2. The TCR comes from a man aged 30 to 45 in good health and CMV-seronegative. The CDR3: CASRPSGRTYNEQFF. The DNA of the CDR3 is TGTGCCAGCAGACCTAGCGGAAGGACCTACAATGAGCAGTTCTTC.